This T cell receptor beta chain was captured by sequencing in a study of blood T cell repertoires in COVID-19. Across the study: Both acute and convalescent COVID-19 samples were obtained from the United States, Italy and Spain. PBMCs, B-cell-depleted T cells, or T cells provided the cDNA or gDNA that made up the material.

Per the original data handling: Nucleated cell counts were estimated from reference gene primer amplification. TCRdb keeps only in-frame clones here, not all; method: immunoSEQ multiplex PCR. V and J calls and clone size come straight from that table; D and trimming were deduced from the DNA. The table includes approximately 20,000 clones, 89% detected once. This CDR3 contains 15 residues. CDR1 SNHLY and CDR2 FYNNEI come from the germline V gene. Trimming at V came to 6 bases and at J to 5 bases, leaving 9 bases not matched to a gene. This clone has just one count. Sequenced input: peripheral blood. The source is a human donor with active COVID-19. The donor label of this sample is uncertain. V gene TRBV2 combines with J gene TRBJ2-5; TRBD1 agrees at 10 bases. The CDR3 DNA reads TGTGCCAGCAGACCGGGACAGGGGCTGGAGGAGACCCAGTACTTC. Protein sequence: CASRPGQGLEETQYF.